This T cell receptor (beta chain) was captured by sequencing in a study of OX40 agonist ivuxolimab in advanced cancers. In the study overall: Those enrolled were 82.7% male, with a mean age of about 66 years and ages from about 20 to 90.

Study findings and constraints: Antigen specificity was not determined for the expanded peripheral T cells. More expanded clones were seen, on average, in CD8+ T cells than in CD4+.

This clone was seen just once. Its antigen is undetermined. Clones were read by immunoSEQ multiplex PCR, and TCRdb kept only the in-frame ones, dropping some. This sample has roughly 40,000 clones, with 75% to 90% found just once. CDR3 length: 14 amino acids. Germline lookup yields CDR1 MNHEY and CDR2 SMNVEV (reference sequence). The J segment lost 6 bases and the V segment lost 8 bases, leaving 4 bases of the junction unmatched. The sequencing used CD4+ or CD8+ T cells sorted from blood, collected in a trial of the OX40 agonist ivuxolimab. The chain combines TRBV27 with TRBJ2-1, with TRBD2 identical over 13 bases. The clonotype originates from an adult with an advanced solid tumor such as melanoma, head and neck, liver or kidney cancer. This CDR3 is CASGTSGALNEQFF. The CDR3 DNA reads as TGTGCCAGCGGGACTAGCGGGGCCCTCAATGAGCAGTTCTTC.